These 19 T cell receptor beta chains were all obtained from the same sample, sequenced in a study of monozygotic twins with inflammatory bowel disease. TCRdb reprocessed the 5' RACE reads and keeps a single row for each CDR3 protein, giving no DNA. The sample holds about 450,000 distinct CDR3 sequences. Material for sequencing was blood. Receptors originate from a human donor with ulcerative colitis or Crohn's disease, or a healthy co-twin of an affected twin (not recorded which).

V and J are TRBV12-3 or TRBV12-4 and TRBJ2-1; TCRdb proposes TRBD1, but this gene call is untestable without DNA. The CDR3 loop spans 14 amino acids. The CDR3 loop reads CASRENRGNNEQFF.

The chain joins TRBV28 to TRBJ2-5; with no DNA, the TCRdb D assignment of TRBD2 cannot be verified. Germline CDR1 is MDHEN and CDR2 is SYDVKM. The CDR3 has 14 amino acids. The CDR3 here is CASSLRRGGETQYF. The full variable domain, with the rest looked up from reference TRBV28 and TRBJ2-5, is DVKVTQSSRYLVKRTGEKVFLECVQDMDHENMFWYRQDPGLGLRLIYFSYDVKMKEKGDIPEGYSVSREKKERFSLILESASTNQTSMYLCASSLRRGGETQYFGPGTRLLVL.

J is TRBJ1-2 and V is TRBV3-1. The CDR3 has 14 amino acids. CDR1 is LGHDT and CDR2 is YNNKEL in the germline V gene (reference sequence). CDR3 residues: CASSQAHQLRGYTF.

The chain links TRBV7-9 to TRBJ2-5; TCRdb proposes TRBD1, but this gene call is untestable without DNA. The CDR3 has 14 residues. CDR1 is SEHNR and CDR2 is FQNEAQ in the germline V gene (reference sequence). The CDR3 sequence is CASSVGGTQETQYF.

This sequence joins TRBV4-2 and TRBJ2-1. This CDR3 contains 14 residues. Germline V gene lookup returns CDR1 LGHNA and CDR2 YNFKEQ. The CDR3 region is CASSQDLRRNEQFF.

This sequence joins TRBV10-3 and TRBJ1-2. The CDR3 runs to 12 residues. Germline CDR1 and CDR2: ENHRY and SYGVKD. CDR3 sequence: CAISEGVEGYTF.

The rearrangement links TRBV4-1 to TRBJ2-1; the TCRdb D gene call, TRBD1, has no DNA to confirm it. The CDR3 length is 17 residues. Per the germline V gene, CDR1 is MGHRA and CDR2 is YSYEKL. CDR3: CASSQDSAGDNYNEQFF.

The rearrangement uses TRBV28 and TRBJ1-5; TCRdb proposes TRBD1, but this gene call is untestable without DNA. The CDR3 is made up of 14 amino acids. Looked up from germline, CDR1 is MDHEN and CDR2 is SYDVKM. The CDR3 loop reads CASSLSGGGQPQHF.

The J gene is TRBJ1-2, the V gene TRBV7-9; TCRdb gives TRBD1 as the D gene, but with no DNA this cannot be confirmed. The CDR3 is made up of 16 amino acids. CDR1 SEHNR and CDR2 FQNEAQ come from the germline V gene (reference sequence). The CDR3 reads CASSRTGDLTNYGYTF.

This sequence joins TRBV7-2 and TRBJ1-1; TCRdb gives TRBD1 as the D gene, but with no DNA this cannot be confirmed. This CDR3 is built from 13 residues. Germline lookup yields CDR1 SGHTA and CDR2 FQGNSA. This chain's CDR3 is CASSPRVGQNAAF.

The gene calls are TRBV5-1 and TRBJ2-4; TCRdb designates TRBD2, a call that cannot be tested without DNA. CDR3 length equals 14 residues. Germline CDR1 is SGHRS and CDR2 is YFSETQ. The CDR3 protein is CASSKGGVSDIQYF.

The chain has TRBV28 and TRBJ2-7; the D call from TCRdb, TRBD2, cannot be confirmed without DNA. The CDR3 is made up of 14 amino acids. From germline, CDR1 is MDHEN and CDR2 SYDVKM. CDR3: CASTPSTSRPMQYF.

The V gene is TRBV7-2, the J gene TRBJ2-1; TCRdb reports TRBD2, a call that lacks DNA to check it against. The CDR3 is 16 amino acids. Germline assignment: CDR1 SGHTA and CDR2 FQGNSA. CDR3 in amino acids: CATGDSGRASYNEQFF.

This chain joins TRBV5-6 and TRBJ2-2; as DNA is missing, the TRBD2 call by TCRdb cannot be tested. Germline V gene lookup returns CDR1 SGHDT and CDR2 YYEEEE. The CDR3 has 13 residues. The CDR3 spells CASSLRRSGELFF.

The rearrangement joins TRBV27 to TRBJ2-7. The CDR3 totals 15 residues. Germline V lookup: CDR1 MNHEY, CDR2 SMNVEV (reference sequence). CDR3 region: CASSLSSAFWSEQYF.

The V gene is TRBV27, the J gene TRBJ1-2; TCRdb designates TRBD1, a call that cannot be tested without DNA. CDR1 is MNHEY, CDR2 SMNVEV, per germline (reference sequence). The CDR3 covers 14 residues. CDR3 in amino acids: CASSLARGVYGYTF.

The V gene is TRBV19, the J gene TRBJ2-7; TCRdb's D call, TRBD1, is unchecked because there is no DNA. This CDR3 contains 13 residues. Germline V gives CDR1 LNHDA, CDR2 SQIVND (reference sequence). The CDR3 reads CASSMNRAYEQYF.

The V and J genes are TRBV20-1 and TRBJ1-4; the D call of TRBD1 rests on TCRdb alone, since no DNA is present to check it. Germline V gives CDR1 DFQATT, CDR2 SNEGSKA (reference sequence). The CDR3 is 14 amino acids. The CDR3 loop reads CSAQPGPTNEKLFF.

The rearrangement uses TRBV29-1 and TRBJ2-2. Germline-derived CDR1 and CDR2 are SQVTM and ANQGSEA. This CDR3 is built from 13 residues. CDR3 loop: CSVASVNIGELFF.